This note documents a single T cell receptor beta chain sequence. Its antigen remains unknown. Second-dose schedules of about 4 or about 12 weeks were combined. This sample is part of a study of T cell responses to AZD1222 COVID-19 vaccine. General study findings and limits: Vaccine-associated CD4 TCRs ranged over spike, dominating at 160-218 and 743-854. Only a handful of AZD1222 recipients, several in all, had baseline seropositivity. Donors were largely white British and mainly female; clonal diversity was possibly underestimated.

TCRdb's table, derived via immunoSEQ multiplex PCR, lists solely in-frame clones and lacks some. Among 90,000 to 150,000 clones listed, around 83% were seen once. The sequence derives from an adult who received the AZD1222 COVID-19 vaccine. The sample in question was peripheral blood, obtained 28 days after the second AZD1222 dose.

The CDR3 DNA sequence: TGTGCCAGCAGTCAGGAGTGGAGGGGACAAGAGACCCAGTACTTC. The encoded protein is CASSQEWRGQETQYF. The V and J genes are TRBV27 and TRBJ2-5; D might be TRBD2 (6 bases). The CDR3 sequence is 15 residues long. Germline CDR1 is MNHEY and CDR2 is SMNVEV (reference sequence). The V end lost 5 bases, the J end lost 2 bases, and 15 bases lay between the germline ends.